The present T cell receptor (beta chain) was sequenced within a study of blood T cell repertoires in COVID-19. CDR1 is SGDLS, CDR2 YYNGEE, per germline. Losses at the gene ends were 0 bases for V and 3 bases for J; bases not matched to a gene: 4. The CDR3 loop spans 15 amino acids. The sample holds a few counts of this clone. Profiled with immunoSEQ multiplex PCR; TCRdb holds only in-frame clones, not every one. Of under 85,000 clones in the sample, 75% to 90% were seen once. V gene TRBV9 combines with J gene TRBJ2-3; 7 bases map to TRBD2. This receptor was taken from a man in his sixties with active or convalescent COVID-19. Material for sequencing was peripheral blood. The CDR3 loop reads CASSVDAGVTDTQYF. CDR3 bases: TGTGCCAGCAGCGTAGATGCGGGGGTGACAGATACGCAGTATTTT.